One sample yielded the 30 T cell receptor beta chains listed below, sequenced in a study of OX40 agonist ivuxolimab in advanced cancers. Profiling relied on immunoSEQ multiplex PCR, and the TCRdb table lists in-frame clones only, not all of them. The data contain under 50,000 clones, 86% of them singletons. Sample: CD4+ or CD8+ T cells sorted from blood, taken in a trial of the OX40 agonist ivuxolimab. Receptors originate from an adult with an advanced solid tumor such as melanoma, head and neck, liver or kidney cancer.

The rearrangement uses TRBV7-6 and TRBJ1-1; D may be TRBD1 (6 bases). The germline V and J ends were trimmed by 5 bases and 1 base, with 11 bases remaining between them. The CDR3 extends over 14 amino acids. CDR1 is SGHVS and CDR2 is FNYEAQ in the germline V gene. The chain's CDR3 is CASSHGQSNTEAFF. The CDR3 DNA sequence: TGTGCCAGCAGCCACGGACAGTCGAACACTGAAGCTTTCTTT.

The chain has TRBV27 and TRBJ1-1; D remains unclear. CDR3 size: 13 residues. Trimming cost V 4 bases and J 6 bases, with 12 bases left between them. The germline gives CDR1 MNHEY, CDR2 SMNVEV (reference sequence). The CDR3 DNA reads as TGTGCCAGCAGTTCCTGGTTGGGCGCTGAAGCTTTCTTT. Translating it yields CASSSWLGAEAFF.

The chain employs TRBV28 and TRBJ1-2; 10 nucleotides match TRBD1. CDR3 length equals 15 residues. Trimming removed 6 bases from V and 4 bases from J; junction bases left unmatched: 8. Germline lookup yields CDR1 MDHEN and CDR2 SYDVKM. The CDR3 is CASSADRGLTYGYTF. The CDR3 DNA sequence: TGTGCCAGCAGCGCCGACAGGGGGCTAACCTATGGCTACACCTTC.

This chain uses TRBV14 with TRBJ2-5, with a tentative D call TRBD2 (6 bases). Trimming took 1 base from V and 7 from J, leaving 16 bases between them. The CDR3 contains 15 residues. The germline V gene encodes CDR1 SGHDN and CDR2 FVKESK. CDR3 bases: TGTGCCAGCAGCCAAGTAGGGCGAAGACTAGGGACCCAGTACTTC. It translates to CASSQVGRRLGTQYF.

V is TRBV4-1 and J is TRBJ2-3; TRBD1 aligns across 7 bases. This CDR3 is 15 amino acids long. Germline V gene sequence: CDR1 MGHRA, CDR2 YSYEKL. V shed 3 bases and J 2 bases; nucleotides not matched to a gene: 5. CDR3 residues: CASSQGDSYTDTQYF. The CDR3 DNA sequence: TGCGCCAGCAGCCAGGGGGACAGCTACACAGATACGCAGTATTTT.

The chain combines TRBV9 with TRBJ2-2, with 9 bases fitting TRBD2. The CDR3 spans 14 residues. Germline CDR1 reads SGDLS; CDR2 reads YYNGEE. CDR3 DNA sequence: TGTGCATGTAGCGGGGGTGCGAACACCGGGGAGCTGTTTTTT. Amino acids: CACSGGANTGELFF.

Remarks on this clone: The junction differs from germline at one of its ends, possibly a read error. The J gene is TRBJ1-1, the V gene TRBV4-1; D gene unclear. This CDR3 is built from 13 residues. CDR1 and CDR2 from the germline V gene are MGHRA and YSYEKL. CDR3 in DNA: TGTGCCAGCAGCTTGTGGGGAAACACTGAAGCTTTCTTT. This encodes CASSLWGNTEAFF.

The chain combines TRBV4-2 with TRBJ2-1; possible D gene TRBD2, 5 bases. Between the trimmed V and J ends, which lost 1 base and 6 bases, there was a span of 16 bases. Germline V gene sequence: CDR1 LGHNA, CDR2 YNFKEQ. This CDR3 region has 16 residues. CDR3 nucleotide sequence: TGTGCCAGCAGCCAAGTGTGGCTAGCCTATGGCAATGAGCAGTTCTTC. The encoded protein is CASSQVWLAYGNEQFF.

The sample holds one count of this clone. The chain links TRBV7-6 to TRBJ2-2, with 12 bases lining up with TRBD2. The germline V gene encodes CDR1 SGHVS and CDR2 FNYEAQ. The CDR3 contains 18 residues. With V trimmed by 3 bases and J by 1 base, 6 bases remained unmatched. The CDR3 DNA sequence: TGTGCCAGCAGCTTGACCGCGACTAGCGGGGGGAACACCGGGGAGCTGTTTTTT. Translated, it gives CASSLTATSGGNTGELFF.

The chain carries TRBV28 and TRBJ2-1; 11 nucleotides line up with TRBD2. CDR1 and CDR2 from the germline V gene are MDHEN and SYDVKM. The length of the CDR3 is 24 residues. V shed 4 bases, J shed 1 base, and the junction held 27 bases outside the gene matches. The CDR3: CASSSPSKGQRLAGGHLSYNEQFF. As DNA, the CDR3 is TGTGCCAGCAGTTCCCCCTCAAAAGGCCAAAGGCTAGCGGGAGGCCACCTATCCTACAATGAGCAGTTCTTC.

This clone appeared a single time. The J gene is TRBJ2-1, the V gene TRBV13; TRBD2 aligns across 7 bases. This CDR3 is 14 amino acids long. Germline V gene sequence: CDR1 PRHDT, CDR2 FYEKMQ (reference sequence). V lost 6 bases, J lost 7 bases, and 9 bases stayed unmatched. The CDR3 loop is CASRWTSRGNEQFF. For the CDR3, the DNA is TGTGCCAGCAGGTGGACTAGTCGTGGTAATGAGCAGTTCTTC.

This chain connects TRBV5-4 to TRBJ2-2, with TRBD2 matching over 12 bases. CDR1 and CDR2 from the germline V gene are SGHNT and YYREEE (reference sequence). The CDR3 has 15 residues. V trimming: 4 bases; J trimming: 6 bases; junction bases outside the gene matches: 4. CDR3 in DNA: TGTGCCAGCAGCCTAGCGGGAGGGTGGTCCGGGGAGCTGTTTTTT. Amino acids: CASSLAGGWSGELFF.

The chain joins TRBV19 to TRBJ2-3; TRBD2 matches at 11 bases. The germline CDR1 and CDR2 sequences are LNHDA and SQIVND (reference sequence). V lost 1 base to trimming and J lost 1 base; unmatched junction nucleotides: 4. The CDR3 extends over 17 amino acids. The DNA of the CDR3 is TGTGCCAGTAGTATAGTCGTACTAGCGGGGGGCACAGATACGCAGTATTTT. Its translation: CASSIVVLAGGTDTQYF.

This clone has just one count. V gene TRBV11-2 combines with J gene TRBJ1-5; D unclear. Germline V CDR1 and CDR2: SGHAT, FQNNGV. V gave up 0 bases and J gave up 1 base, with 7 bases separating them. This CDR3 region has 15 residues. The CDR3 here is CASSLDGRSNQPQHF. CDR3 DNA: TGTGCCAGCAGCTTAGACGGACGAAGCAATCAGCCCCAGCATTTT.

The CDR3 is CASSGRGYSNQPQHF. The CDR3 DNA reads as TGTGCCAGCAGCGGCCGGGGTTATAGCAATCAGCCCCAGCATTTT. The chain is built from TRBV9 and TRBJ1-5; D not resolved. The CDR3 consists of 15 residues. The V end lost 3 bases, the J end lost 0 bases, and 10 bases lay between the germline ends. The germline V gene has CDR1 SGDLS and CDR2 YYNGEE.

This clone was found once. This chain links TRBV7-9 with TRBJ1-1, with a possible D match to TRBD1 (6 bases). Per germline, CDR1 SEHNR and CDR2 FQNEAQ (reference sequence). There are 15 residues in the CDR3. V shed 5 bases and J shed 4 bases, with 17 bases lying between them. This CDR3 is CASSQKLTGTTEAFF. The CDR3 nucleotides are TGTGCCAGCAGCCAAAAACTTACAGGGACCACTGAAGCTTTCTTT.

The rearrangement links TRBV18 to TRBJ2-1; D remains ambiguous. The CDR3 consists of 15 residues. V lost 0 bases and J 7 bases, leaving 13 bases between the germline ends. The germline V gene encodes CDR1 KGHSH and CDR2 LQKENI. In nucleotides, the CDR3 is TGTGCCAGCTCACCACCGGCCGCCGCCACGAATGAGCAGTTCTTC. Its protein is CASSPPAAATNEQFF.

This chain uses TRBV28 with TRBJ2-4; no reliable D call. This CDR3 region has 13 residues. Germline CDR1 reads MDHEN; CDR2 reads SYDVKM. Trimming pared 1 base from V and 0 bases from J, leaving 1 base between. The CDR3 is CASSLLAKNIQYF. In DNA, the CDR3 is TGTGCCAGCAGTTTATTAGCCAAAAACATTCAGTACTTC.

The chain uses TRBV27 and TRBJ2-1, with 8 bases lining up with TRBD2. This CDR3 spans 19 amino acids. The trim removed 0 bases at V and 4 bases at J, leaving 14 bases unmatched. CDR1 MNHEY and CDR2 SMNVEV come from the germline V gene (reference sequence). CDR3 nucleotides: TGTGCCAGCAGTTTATCGATCGGATCTCCGGGAGGGTTGTACAATGAGCAGTTCTTC. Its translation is CASSLSIGSPGGLYNEQFF.

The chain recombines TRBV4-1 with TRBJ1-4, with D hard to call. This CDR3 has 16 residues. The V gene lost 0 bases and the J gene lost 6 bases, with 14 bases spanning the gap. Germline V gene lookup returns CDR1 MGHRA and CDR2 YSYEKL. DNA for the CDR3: TGCGCCAGCAGCCAAGAGAAGAGGTATGGTGATGAAAAACTGTTTTTT. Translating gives CASSQEKRYGDEKLFF.

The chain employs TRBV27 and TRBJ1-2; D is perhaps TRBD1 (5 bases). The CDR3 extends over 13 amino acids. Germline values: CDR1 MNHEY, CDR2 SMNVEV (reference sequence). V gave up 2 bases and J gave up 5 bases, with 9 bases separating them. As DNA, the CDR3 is TGTGCCAGCAGTTTAGGGGCAGCATATGGCTACACCTTC. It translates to CASSLGAAYGYTF.

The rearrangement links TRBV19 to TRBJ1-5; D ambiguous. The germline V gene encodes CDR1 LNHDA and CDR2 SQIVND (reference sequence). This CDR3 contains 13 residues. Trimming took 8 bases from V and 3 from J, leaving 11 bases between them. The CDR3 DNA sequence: TGTGCCAGTGATCGGGGAGTCAATCAGCCCCAGCATTTT. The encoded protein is CASDRGVNQPQHF.

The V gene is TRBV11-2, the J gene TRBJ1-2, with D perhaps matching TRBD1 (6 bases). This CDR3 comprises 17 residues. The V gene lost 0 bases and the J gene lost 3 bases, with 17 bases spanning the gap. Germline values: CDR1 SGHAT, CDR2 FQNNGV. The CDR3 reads CASSLDLSQGWYYGYTF. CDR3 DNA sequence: TGTGCCAGCAGCTTAGACCTATCCCAGGGGTGGTACTATGGCTACACCTTC.

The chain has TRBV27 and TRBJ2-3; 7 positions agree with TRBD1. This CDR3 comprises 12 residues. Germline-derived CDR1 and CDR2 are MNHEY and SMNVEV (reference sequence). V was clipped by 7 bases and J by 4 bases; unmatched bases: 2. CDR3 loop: CASTTGADTQYF. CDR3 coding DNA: TGTGCCAGCACCACAGGGGCAGATACGCAGTATTTT.

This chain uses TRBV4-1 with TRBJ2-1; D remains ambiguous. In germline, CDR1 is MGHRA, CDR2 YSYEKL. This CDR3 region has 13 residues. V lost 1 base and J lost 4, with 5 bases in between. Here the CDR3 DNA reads TGCGCCAGCAGCCAAGTTCCTTACAATGAGCAGTTCTTC. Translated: CASSQVPYNEQFF.

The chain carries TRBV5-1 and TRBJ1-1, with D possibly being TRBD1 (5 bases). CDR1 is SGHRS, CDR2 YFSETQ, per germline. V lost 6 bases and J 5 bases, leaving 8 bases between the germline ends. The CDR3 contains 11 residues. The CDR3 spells CASTWGTEAFF. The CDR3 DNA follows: TGCGCCAGCACGTGGGGGACTGAAGCTTTCTTT.

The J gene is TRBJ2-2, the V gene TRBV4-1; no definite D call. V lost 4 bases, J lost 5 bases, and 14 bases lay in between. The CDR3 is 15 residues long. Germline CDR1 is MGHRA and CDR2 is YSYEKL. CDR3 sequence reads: CASSPEISPTGELFF. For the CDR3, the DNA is TGCGCCAGCAGCCCAGAGATCTCACCGACCGGGGAGCTGTTTTTT.

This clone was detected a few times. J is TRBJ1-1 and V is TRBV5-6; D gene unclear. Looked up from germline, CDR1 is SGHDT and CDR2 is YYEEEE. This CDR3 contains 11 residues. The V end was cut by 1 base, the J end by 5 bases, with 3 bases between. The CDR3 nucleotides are TGTGCCAGCAGCTTGACTACTGAAGCTTTCTTT. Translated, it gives CASSLTTEAFF.

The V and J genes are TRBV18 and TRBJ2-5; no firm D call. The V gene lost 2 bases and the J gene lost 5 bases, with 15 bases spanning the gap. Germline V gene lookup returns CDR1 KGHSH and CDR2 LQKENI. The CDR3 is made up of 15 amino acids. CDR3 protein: CASSPTQGDVETQYF. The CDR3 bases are TGTGCCAGCTCACCAACGCAAGGCGACGTGGAGACCCAGTACTTC.

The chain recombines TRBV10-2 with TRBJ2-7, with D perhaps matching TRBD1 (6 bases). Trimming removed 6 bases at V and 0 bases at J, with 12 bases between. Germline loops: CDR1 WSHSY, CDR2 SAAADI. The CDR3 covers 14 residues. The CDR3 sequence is CASRGDISSYEQYV. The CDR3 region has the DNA TGCGCCAGCAGAGGGGACATAAGCTCCTACGAGCAGTACGTC.